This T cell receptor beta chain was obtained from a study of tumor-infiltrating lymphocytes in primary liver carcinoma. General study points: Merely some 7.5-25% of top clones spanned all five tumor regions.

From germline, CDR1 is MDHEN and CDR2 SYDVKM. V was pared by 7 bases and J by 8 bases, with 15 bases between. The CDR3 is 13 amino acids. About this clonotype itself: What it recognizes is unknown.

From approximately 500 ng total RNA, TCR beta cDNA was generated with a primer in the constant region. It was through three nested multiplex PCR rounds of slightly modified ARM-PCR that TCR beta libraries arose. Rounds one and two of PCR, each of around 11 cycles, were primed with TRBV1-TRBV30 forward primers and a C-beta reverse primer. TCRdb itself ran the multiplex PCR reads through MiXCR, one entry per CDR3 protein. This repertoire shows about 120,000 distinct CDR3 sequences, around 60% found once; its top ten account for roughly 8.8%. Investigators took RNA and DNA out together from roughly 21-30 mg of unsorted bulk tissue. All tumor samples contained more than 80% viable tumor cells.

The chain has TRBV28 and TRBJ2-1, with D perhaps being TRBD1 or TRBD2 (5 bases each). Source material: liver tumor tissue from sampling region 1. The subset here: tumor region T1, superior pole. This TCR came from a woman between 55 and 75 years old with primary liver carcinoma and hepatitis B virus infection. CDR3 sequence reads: CASTQRTGHEQFF. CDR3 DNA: TGTGCCAGCACCCAGAGGACGGGGCATGAGCAGTTCTTC.